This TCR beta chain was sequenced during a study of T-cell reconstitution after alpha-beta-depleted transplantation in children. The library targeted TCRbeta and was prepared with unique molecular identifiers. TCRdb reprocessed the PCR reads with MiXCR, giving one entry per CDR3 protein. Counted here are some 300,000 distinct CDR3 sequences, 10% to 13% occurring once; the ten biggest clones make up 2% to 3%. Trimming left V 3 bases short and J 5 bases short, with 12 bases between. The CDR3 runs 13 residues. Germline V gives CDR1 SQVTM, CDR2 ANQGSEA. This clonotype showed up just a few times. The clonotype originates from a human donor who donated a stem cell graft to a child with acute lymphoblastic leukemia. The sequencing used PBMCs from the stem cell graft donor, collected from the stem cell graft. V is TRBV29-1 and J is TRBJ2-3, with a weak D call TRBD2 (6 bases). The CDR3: CSVDSGGGDTQYF. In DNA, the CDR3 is TGCAGCGTTGATTCCGGGGGTGGAGATACGCAGTATTTT.